These 29 T cell receptor beta chains came from one sample sequenced in a study of cytomegalovirus exposure and HLA in healthy donors. Primers: 60 Vbeta forward and 13 Jbeta reverse. Some clones are missing from TCRdb's copy, which holds only in-frame ones; the method was immunoSEQ multiplex PCR. The sample includes about 200,000 clones, around 90% of them seen just once. The sample taken for sequencing was PBMCs. These receptors came from a woman aged 18-29 years in good health and CMV-seronegative.

The chain joins TRBV5-4 to TRBJ1-3, with D perhaps matching TRBD1 (5 bases). The CDR3 consists of 15 residues. Trimming stripped 5 bases from V and 4 bases from J, with 16 bases between. Germline CDR1 reads SGHNT; CDR2 reads YYREEE (reference sequence). CDR3 protein: CASSKQESLGNTIYF. CDR3 coding DNA: TGTGCCAGCAGTAAACAGGAATCTCTCGGAAACACCATATATTTT.

The chain uses TRBV6-1 and TRBJ2-7; 7 bases are shared with TRBD2. This CDR3 has 16 residues. Germline values: CDR1 MNHNS, CDR2 SASEGT. After removal of 3 bases from V and 3 bases from J, the junction contained 11 bases not matched to a gene. The CDR3 region is CASSDGRTGGYYEQYF. The CDR3 region has the DNA TGTGCCAGCAGTGACGGACGAACGGGAGGATACTACGAGCAGTACTTC.

CDR3 sequence: CASPMGDFYNSPLHF. DNA of the CDR3: TGTGCCTCCCCAATGGGGGACTTCTATAATTCACCCCTCCACTTT. The chain carries TRBV30 and TRBJ1-6; tentative D call: TRBD1 (5 bases). The CDR3 has 15 residues. Germline V lookup: CDR1 GTSNPN, CDR2 SVGIG (reference sequence). Deletions cut 7 bases from V and 3 bases from J, with 16 bases between.

The CDR3 region is CSVETQITDTQYF. CDR3 nucleotides: TGCAGCGTTGAAACCCAGATTACAGATACGCAGTATTTT. V and J are TRBV29-1 and TRBJ2-3, with D hard to call. This CDR3 region has 13 residues. Germline V lookup: CDR1 SQVTM, CDR2 ANQGSEA. V shed 2 bases and J shed 3 bases, with 9 bases lying between them.

V is TRBV5-1 and J is TRBJ2-3; 9 bases map to TRBD1. The germline V gene encodes CDR1 SGHRS and CDR2 YFSETQ. J lost 0 bases, V lost 4 bases, and 6 bases had no gene match. CDR3 size: 16 residues. The CDR3 loop is CASSLEGTGSTDTQYF. CDR3 bases: TGCGCCAGCAGCCTGGAGGGGACAGGGAGCACAGATACGCAGTATTTT.

This clone was seen a few times. The chain carries TRBV10-3 and TRBJ2-2; TRBD2 matches at 7 bases. Germline loops: CDR1 ENHRY, CDR2 SYGVKD. The CDR3 sequence is 15 residues long. Germline trimming cut 6 bases from V and 1 base from J; bases unmatched to any gene: 5. Here the CDR3 reads CAIRSGTENTGELFF. The CDR3 bases are TGTGCCATCAGGAGCGGGACCGAGAACACCGGGGAGCTGTTTTTT.

Concerning this clone: Germline and junction disagree at one end, which may indicate a read error. This rearrangement joins TRBV7-9 to TRBJ2-3, with 7 bases fitting TRBD2. Looked up from germline, CDR1 is SEHNR and CDR2 is FQNEAQ (reference sequence). This CDR3 contains 14 residues. Here the CDR3 reads CSSSYGGRGDTQYF. CDR3 DNA sequence: TGTTCCAGCAGCTACGGAGGGAGGGGAGATACGCAGTATTTT.

In this sample, this clone turned up once. The CDR3 protein is CASSTRWERESYEQYF. The CDR3 nucleotides read TGTGCCAGCAGCACCCGGTGGGAGCGGGAGAGTTACGAGCAGTACTTC. This rearrangement joins TRBV27 to TRBJ2-7, with TRBD2 matching over 8 bases. The V gene's germline CDR1 is MNHEY and CDR2 SMNVEV (reference sequence). This CDR3 has 16 amino acids. With 6 bases clipped from V and 4 bases from J, the junction kept 14 bases outside the gene matches.

The chain has TRBV18 and TRBJ2-5; D is unclear. Germline V gene lookup returns CDR1 KGHSH and CDR2 LQKENI. The ends were cut back, 3 bases at V and 2 bases at J, with 10 bases in the middle. CDR3 length: 14 amino acids. DNA of the CDR3: TGTGCCAGCTCACCCCCTAGGAGACAAGAGACCCAGTACTTC. It codes for CASSPPRRQETQYF.

The chain joins TRBV5-4 to TRBJ2-3; D ambiguous. V was pared by 1 base and J by 1 base, with 10 bases between. Germline loops: CDR1 SGHNT, CDR2 YYREEE (reference sequence). The CDR3 sequence is 15 residues long. The CDR3 sequence is CASSLWWARTDTQYF. For the CDR3, the DNA is TGTGCCAGCAGCTTGTGGTGGGCCCGCACAGATACGCAGTATTTT.

V and J are TRBV6-1 and TRBJ1-1; the D is unclear. From germline, CDR1 is MNHNS and CDR2 SASEGT. Trimming removed 1 base at V and 5 bases at J, with 8 bases between. The CDR3 runs to 13 residues. The CDR3 DNA reads TGTGCCAGCAGTGAAGTAGAAAGAACTGAAGCTTTCTTT. Residues: CASSEVERTEAFF.

The chain links TRBV5-1 to TRBJ1-2; 8 nucleotides match TRBD1. The CDR3 extends over 15 amino acids. V was pared by 4 bases and J by 4 bases, with 9 bases of the junction left unmatched. CDR1 and CDR2 (germline): SGHRS, YFSETQ. DNA for the CDR3: TGCGCCAGCAGCATTGGACAGGGTGTTGGCTATGGCTACACCTTC. Translated, it gives CASSIGQGVGYGYTF.

The chain uses TRBV5-5 and TRBJ2-1; 7 positions agree with TRBD1. CDR1 SGHKS and CDR2 YYEKEE come from the germline V gene (reference sequence). The CDR3 length is 14 residues. V dropped 2 bases and J dropped 3; count of bases not matched to a gene: 2. This CDR3 reads CASSFGTVYNEQFF. DNA for the CDR3: TGTGCCAGCAGCTTCGGGACAGTCTACAATGAGCAGTTCTTC.

The rearrangement uses TRBV6-5 and TRBJ2-3; 9 bases are a match to TRBD2. This CDR3 has 15 amino acids. Unmatched junction bases numbered 6, after V lost 4 bases and J lost 4 bases. The germline V gene has CDR1 MNHEY and CDR2 SVGAGI. The CDR3 nucleotides are TGTGCCAGCAGTTCGTTCGGCGGGGGGGCAGATACGCAGTATTTT. It codes for CASSSFGGGADTQYF.

The chain joins TRBV5-1 to TRBJ2-5, with TRBD2 identical over 9 bases. With V trimmed by 5 bases and J by 5 bases, 7 bases remained unmatched. This CDR3 region has 14 residues. CDR1 and CDR2 from the germline V gene are SGHRS and YFSETQ. CDR3 protein: CASRFSGSQETQYF. The CDR3 coding sequence is TGCGCCAGCAGGTTTAGCGGGAGTCAGGAGACCCAGTACTTC.

This clone showed up just a few times. V usage is TRBV5-1 and J usage is TRBJ2-2, with 14 bases aligning to TRBD2. Looked up from germline, CDR1 is SGHRS and CDR2 is YFSETQ. CDR3 size: 17 residues. The V segment lost 0 bases and the J segment 6 bases; nucleotides outside the gene matches: 4. The CDR3 DNA follows: TGCGCCAGCAGCTTGGAATTGACTAGCGGGGGGGCCGGGGAGCTGTTTTTT. This translates into CASSLELTSGGAGELFF.

CDR3 DNA: TGCGCCAGCGGGCAGGGACTAGGAATTAGCTATGAGCAGTTCTTC. Protein: CASGQGLGISYEQFF. The chain employs TRBV4-1 and TRBJ2-1; 8 bases agree with TRBD2. Germline V CDR1 and CDR2: MGHRA, YSYEKL. Trimming cost V 8 bases and J 8 bases; bases outside gene matches: 14. The CDR3 loop spans 15 amino acids.

The chain joins TRBV5-1 to TRBJ2-2; D is uncertain. The germline V gene encodes CDR1 SGHRS and CDR2 YFSETQ. This CDR3 contains 15 residues. Between the trimmed V and J ends, which lost 4 bases and 6 bases, there was a span of 16 bases. The CDR3: CASSSIPGYAGELFF. CDR3 DNA: TGCGCCAGCAGCAGTATTCCAGGCTACGCCGGGGAGCTGTTTTTT.

The rearrangement links TRBV30 to TRBJ1-4; D is perhaps TRBD1 (6 bases). The V and J ends lost 0 bases and 5 bases respectively, with 10 bases between them. Germline V CDR1 and CDR2: GTSNPN, SVGIG (reference sequence). This CDR3 spans 14 amino acids. DNA of the CDR3: TGTGCCTGGAGTGTAGGGGGTAACAATGAAAAACTGTTTTTT. Its translation is CAWSVGGNNEKLFF.

This clone came up once. The chain combines TRBV29-1 with TRBJ2-1; tentative D call: TRBD1 (6 bases). This CDR3 has 17 residues. CDR1 is SQVTM, CDR2 ANQGSEA, per germline. The V gene lost 0 bases and the J gene lost 2 bases, with 17 bases spanning the gap. The CDR3 spells CSVEDDFTGPPYNEQFF. The CDR3 DNA sequence: TGCAGCGTTGAAGATGACTTTACAGGGCCACCCTACAATGAGCAGTTCTTC.

The chain couples TRBV7-2 to TRBJ2-1; no clear D gene. CDR1 is SGHTA and CDR2 is FQGNSA in the germline V gene. The CDR3 has 14 residues. The ends were cut back, 1 base at V and 5 bases at J, with 9 bases in the middle. The CDR3 spells CASSLDVTDNEQFF. The CDR3 region has the DNA TGTGCCAGCAGCTTAGATGTCACAGACAATGAGCAGTTCTTC.

The chain uses TRBV7-9 and TRBJ2-7; tentative D call: TRBD2 (5 bases). The germline CDR1 and CDR2 sequences are SEHNR and FQNEAQ (reference sequence). The length of the CDR3 is 15 residues. V dropped 1 base and J dropped 2 bases, with 12 bases sitting between them. The CDR3 reads CASSLEVGRTYEQYF. In DNA form, the CDR3 reads TGTGCCAGCAGCTTAGAGGTGGGGAGAACCTACGAGCAGTACTTC.

The V call is TRBV18, the J call TRBJ1-1; TRBD1 is a possible D gene (6 bases). V shed 3 bases and J shed 3 bases, with 8 bases lying between them. Looked up from germline, CDR1 is KGHSH and CDR2 is LQKENI. The CDR3 has 13 amino acids. CDR3 protein: CASSPYRDTEAFF. Written as DNA, the CDR3 is TGTGCCAGCTCACCGTACAGGGACACTGAAGCTTTCTTT.

The V gene is TRBV19, the J gene TRBJ2-3; D is perhaps TRBD1 (6 bases). Trimming left V 5 bases short and J 4 bases short, with 16 bases between. The CDR3 is 15 amino acids. CDR1 is LNHDA and CDR2 is SQIVND in the germline V gene (reference sequence). For the CDR3, the DNA is TGTGCCAGTAGTGTCGGGACAACGCAAGCAGATACGCAGTATTTT. It translates to CASSVGTTQADTQYF. The whole variable domain, filled in from reference TRBV19 and TRBJ2-3, reads DGGITQSPKYLFRKEGQNVTLSCEQNLNHDAMYWYRQDPGQGLRLIYYSQIVNDFQKGDIAEGYSVSREKKESFPLTVTSAQKNPTAFYLCASSVGTTQADTQYFGPGTRLTVL.

V is TRBV10-3 and J is TRBJ2-7, with D possibly matching TRBD2 (6 bases). The V end lost 6 bases, the J end lost 3 bases, and 15 bases lay between the germline ends. CDR1 is ENHRY, CDR2 SYGVKD, per germline. The CDR3 spans 14 residues. Written as DNA, the CDR3 is TGTGCCATCAGACACCTCGGGACTGACTACGAGCAGTACTTC. Protein: CAIRHLGTDYEQYF.

J is TRBJ2-1 and V is TRBV19, with 7 bases identical to TRBD2. Germline CDR1 reads LNHDA; CDR2 reads SQIVND (reference sequence). Trimming removed 3 bases from V and 8 bases from J; junction bases left unmatched: 10. CDR3 length equals 15 residues. CDR3 loop: CASSITEGGRDEQFF. CDR3 coding DNA: TGTGCCAGTAGTATTACTGAGGGTGGGAGGGATGAGCAGTTCTTC.

Only a few counts were recorded for this clone. The genes are TRBV11-3 and TRBJ1-5; D is possibly TRBD1 (5 bases). V lost 0 bases and J 9 bases, leaving 9 bases between the germline ends. This CDR3 spans 13 amino acids. Germline V lookup: CDR1 SGHNT, CDR2 YENEEA. The CDR3 here is CASSLEEGRPQHF. CDR3 bases: TGTGCCAGCAGCTTAGAGGAGGGGCGGCCCCAGCATTTT.

The rearrangement uses TRBV15 and TRBJ2-4, with D perhaps matching TRBD2 (6 bases). Germline CDR1 is LNHNV and CDR2 is YYDKDF (reference sequence). Deletions cut 6 bases from V and 1 base from J, with 10 bases between. This CDR3 comprises 14 residues. The CDR3 sequence: CATSSAGAKNIQYF. CDR3 nucleotides: TGTGCCACCAGTTCAGCGGGTGCCAAAAACATTCAGTACTTC.

The genes are TRBV30 and TRBJ1-2; unclear D gene. Trimming pared 8 bases from V and 9 bases from J, leaving 13 bases between. Germline V gene data show CDR1 as GTSNPN and CDR2 as SVGIG (reference sequence). This CDR3 spans 10 amino acids. CDR3 residues: CAHWEVSYTF. Written as DNA, the CDR3 is TGTGCCCACTGGGAGGTGAGCTACACCTTC.